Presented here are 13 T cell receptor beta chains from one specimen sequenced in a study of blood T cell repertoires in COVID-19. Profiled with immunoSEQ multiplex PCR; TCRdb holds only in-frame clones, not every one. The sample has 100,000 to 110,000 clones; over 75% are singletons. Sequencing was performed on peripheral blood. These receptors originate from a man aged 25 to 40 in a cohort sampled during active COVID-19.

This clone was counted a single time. In DNA form, the CDR3 reads TGTGCCAGCTCACCACCGTTAGGGGATAAGGGAAAACTGTTTTTT. It encodes CASSPPLGDKGKLFF. V gene TRBV18 combines with J gene TRBJ1-4, with D possibly TRBD1 on 5 matching bases. CDR1 is KGHSH, CDR2 LQKENI, per germline. V was cut by 0 bases and J by 10 bases, with 15 bases left in between. The CDR3 consists of 15 residues.

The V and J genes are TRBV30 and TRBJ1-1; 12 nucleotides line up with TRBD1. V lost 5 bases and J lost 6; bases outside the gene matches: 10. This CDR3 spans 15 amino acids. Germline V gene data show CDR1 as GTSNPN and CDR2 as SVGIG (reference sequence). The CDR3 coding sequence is TGTGCCTGGGATGGGGACAGGGGGCGCGGAGCTGAAGCTTTCTTT. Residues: CAWDGDRGRGAEAFF.

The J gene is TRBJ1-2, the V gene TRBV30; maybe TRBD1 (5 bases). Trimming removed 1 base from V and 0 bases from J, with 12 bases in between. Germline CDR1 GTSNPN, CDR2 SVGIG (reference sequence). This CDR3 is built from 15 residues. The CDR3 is CAWSATREANYGYTF. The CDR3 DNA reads TGTGCCTGGAGTGCGACCAGGGAAGCTAACTATGGCTACACCTTC.

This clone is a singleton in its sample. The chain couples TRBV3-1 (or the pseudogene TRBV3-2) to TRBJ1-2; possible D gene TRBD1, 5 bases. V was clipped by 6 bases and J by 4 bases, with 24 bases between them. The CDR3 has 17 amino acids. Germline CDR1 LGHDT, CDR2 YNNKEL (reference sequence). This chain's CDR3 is CASSLGSTARFIYGYTF. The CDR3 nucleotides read TGTGCCAGCAGTCTTGGTTCGACAGCCAGATTTATCTATGGCTACACCTTC.

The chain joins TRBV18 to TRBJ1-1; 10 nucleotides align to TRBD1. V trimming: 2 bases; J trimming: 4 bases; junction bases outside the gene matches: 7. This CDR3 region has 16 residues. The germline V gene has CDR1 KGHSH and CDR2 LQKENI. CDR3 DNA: TGTGCCAGCTCACCAGACAGGGGGCTGGTAGGCACTGAAGCTTTCTTT. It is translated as CASSPDRGLVGTEAFF.

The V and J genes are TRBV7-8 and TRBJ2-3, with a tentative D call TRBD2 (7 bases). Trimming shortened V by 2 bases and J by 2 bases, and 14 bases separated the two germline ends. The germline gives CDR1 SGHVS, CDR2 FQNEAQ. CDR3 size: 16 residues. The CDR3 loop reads CASSLMSGGNTDTQYF. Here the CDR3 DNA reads TGTGCCAGCAGCTTAATGTCGGGGGGCAACACAGATACGCAGTATTTT.

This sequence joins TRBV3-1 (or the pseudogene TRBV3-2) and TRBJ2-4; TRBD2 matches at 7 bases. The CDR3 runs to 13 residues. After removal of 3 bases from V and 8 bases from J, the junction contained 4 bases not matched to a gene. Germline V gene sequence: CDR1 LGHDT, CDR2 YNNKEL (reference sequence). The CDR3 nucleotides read TGTGCCAGCAGCCAGGGGAGGGGCGACATTCAGTACTTC. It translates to CASSQGRGDIQYF.

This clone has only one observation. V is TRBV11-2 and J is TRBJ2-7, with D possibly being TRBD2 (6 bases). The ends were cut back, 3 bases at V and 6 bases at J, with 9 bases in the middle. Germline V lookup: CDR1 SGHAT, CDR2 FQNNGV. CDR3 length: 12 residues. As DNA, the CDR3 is TGTGCCAGCAGCTTCGGAGCGGGCGAGCAGTACTTC. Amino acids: CASSFGAGEQYF. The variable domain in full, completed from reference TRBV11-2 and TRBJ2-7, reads EAGVAQSPRYKIIEKRQSVAFWCNPISGHATLYWYQQILGQGPKLLIQFQNNGVVDDSQLPKDRFSAERLKGVDSTLKIQPAKLEDSAVYLCASSFGAGEQYFGPGTRLTVT.

The CDR3 protein is CASSSRTSGQYEQYF. Written as DNA, the CDR3 is TGTGCCAGCAGCTCTCGGACTAGCGGGCAATACGAGCAGTACTTC. The chain couples TRBV5-4 to TRBJ2-7; 11 bases match TRBD2. The junction had 6 bases not matched to a gene; V was cut back by 3 bases and J by 4 bases. Germline assignment: CDR1 SGHNT and CDR2 YYREEE (reference sequence). This CDR3 comprises 15 residues.

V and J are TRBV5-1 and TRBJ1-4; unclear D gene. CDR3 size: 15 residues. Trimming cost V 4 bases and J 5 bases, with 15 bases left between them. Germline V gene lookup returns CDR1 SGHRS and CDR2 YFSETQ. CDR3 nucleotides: TGCGCCAGCAGCCCCGACCAAATCGGGAATGAAAAACTGTTTTTT. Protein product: CASSPDQIGNEKLFF.

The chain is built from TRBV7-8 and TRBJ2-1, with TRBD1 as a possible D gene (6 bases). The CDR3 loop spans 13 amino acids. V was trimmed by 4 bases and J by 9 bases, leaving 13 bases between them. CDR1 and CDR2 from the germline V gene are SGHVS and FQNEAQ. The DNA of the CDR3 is TGTGCCAGCAGCTCCAAACAGGGCGTTGAGCAGTTCTTC. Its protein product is CASSSKQGVEQFF.

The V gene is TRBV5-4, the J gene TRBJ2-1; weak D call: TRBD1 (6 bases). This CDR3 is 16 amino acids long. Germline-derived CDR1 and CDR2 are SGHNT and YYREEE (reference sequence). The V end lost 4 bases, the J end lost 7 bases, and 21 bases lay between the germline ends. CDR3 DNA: TGTGCCAGCAGCCCCCGAGGTGGGGGACAAACGAATGAGCAGTTCTTC. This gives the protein CASSPRGGGQTNEQFF.

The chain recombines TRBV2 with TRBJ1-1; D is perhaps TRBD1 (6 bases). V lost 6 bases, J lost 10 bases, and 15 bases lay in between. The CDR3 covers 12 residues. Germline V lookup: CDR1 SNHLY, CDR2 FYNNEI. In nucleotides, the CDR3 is TGTGCCAGCAGGCCCCCGGGGGGGCGAGCTTTCTTT. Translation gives CASRPPGGRAFF.